The entry that follows covers one TCR beta chain sequence. The assay was immunoSEQ multiplex PCR, and TCRdb's table has in-frame clones only and misses some. Of approximately 530,000 clones in the sample, roughly 95% were seen once. The CDR3 has 15 residues. Germline lookup yields CDR1 LNHDA and CDR2 SQIVND (reference sequence). With V trimmed by 5 bases and J by 1 base, 7 bases remained unmatched. These data come from a study of shared clonotypes between healthy human individuals. V usage is TRBV19 and J usage is TRBJ1-1, with 7 bases identical to TRBD1. The sample taken for sequencing was naive CD4+ T cells sorted from blood. Regarding subset: CD45RA+ positively selected. The clonotype comes from a woman in her twenties or thirties in good health. CDR3 region: CASSVTGEGNTEAFF. The CDR3 bases are TGTGCCAGTAGTGTCACAGGGGAAGGGAACACTGAAGCTTTCTTT.